The rows below give T cell receptor beta chains drawn from one sample of a study of T-cell memory formation after mild COVID-19. MiXCR, run by TCRdb on the 5' RACE reads, gives a single entry per CDR3 protein. The sample contains a few hundred thousand distinct CDR3 sequences, approximately 10% of which appear only once. The sequenced sample consisted of PBMCs or a T cell subset sorted from them (not recorded which). The receptors were sampled from a man younger than 30 who had mild COVID-19 (a few samples of this study predate the infection). Cell type and time point are not known. Both conserved end residues are part of each CDR3. Fields, in order: D gene, V gene, clone size, J gene, CDR3 protein, CDR3 DNA. D genes are given only for firm matches. Clone sizes are given selectively: once, few, many, or a class where the clone is expanded.

>-|TRBV6-2/TRBV6-3|few|TRBJ1-5
CASSYGWQPQHF
TGTGCCAGCAGTTACGGTTGGCAGCCCCAGCATTTT
>-|TRBV12-3/TRBV12-4|-|TRBJ1-6
CASTAQRSYNSPLHF
TGTGCCAGCACCGCACAGCGCTCCTATAATTCACCCCTCCACTTT
>-|TRBV15|-|TRBJ1-1
CATSRDLEVNTEAFF
TGTGCCACCAGCAGAGATCTGGAGGTGAACACTGAAGCTTTCTTT
>-|TRBV6-1|-|TRBJ1-5
CASSHLQPQHF
TGTGCCAGCAGCCACCTTCAGCCCCAGCATTTT
>-|TRBV19|few|TRBJ1-2
CASSTPPEAANYGYTF
TGTGCCAGTAGTACCCCTCCTGAAGCGGCTAACTATGGCTACACCTTC
>-|TRBV12-3/TRBV12-4|few|TRBJ2-1
CASSFPDSLGNEQFF
TGTGCCAGCAGTTTCCCGGACTCACTAGGGAATGAGCAGTTCTTC
>TRBD2|TRBV5-1|few|TRBJ2-2
CASSFGLEEAGELFF
TGCGCCAGCAGCTTCGGACTAGAAGAGGCCGGGGAGCTGTTTTTT
>-|TRBV5-1|-|TRBJ2-1
CASSLWGSSYNEQFF
TGCGCCAGCAGCTTGTGGGGGAGCTCCTACAATGAGCAGTTCTTC
>TRBD1|TRBV15|-|TRBJ1-5
CATSRGDRGYQPQHF
TGTGCCACCAGCAGAGGAGACAGGGGATATCAGCCCCAGCATTTT
>-|TRBV25-1|few|TRBJ1-6
CASSEYREPLHF
TGTGCCAGCAGTGAATATCGAGAACCCCTCCACTTT
>-|TRBV12-3/TRBV12-4|few|TRBJ2-5
CASSLPPGETQYF
TGTGCCAGCAGTTTGCCCCCAGGGGAGACCCAGTACTTC
>-|TRBV29-1|-|TRBJ2-7
CSVGGQFSYEQYF
TGCAGCGTCGGGGGCCAGTTCTCCTACGAGCAGTACTTC
>-|TRBV5-1|many|TRBJ2-3
CASKEGGASTDTQYF
TGCGCCAGCAAGGAGGGCGGAGCCAGCACAGATACGCAGTATTTT
>TRBD2|TRBV7-2|-|TRBJ2-3
CASSPRDYRGTDTQYF
TGTGCCAGCAGCCCCCGGGACTACCGCGGCACAGATACGCAGTATTTT
>-|TRBV20-1|-|TRBJ2-5
CSARAETETWGPQETQYF
TGCAGTGCTAGAGCTGAGACCGAAACCTGGGGACCCCAAGAGACCCAGTACTTC
>-|TRBV2|-|TRBJ1-2
CASSEERGYGYTF
TGTGCCAGCAGTGAAGAAAGGGGCTATGGCTACACCTTC
>-|TRBV12-3/TRBV12-4|few|TRBJ2-3
CASSPFEGLSTDTQYF
TGTGCCAGCAGTCCATTCGAGGGGCTTAGCACAGATACGCAGTATTTT
>-|TRBV28|few|TRBJ2-1
CASSLEPDEQFF
TGTGCCAGCAGTCTGGAGCCCGATGAGCAGTTCTTC
>-|TRBV5-1|many|TRBJ2-3
CASSLALGGGTDTQYF
TGCGCCAGCAGCTTGGCCCTGGGCGGGGGCACAGATACGCAGTATTTT
>TRBD2|TRBV7-2|-|TRBJ2-3
CASSPRRGASPRTDTQYF
TGTGCCAGCAGCCCTCGGCGGGGGGCCTCGCCACGCACAGATACGCAGTATTTT
>-|TRBV11-2|few|TRBJ1-1
CASSPAGAWTEAFF
TGTGCCAGCAGCCCCGCGGGGGCGTGGACTGAAGCTTTCTTT
>-|TRBV11-2|-|TRBJ1-1
CASSPTPLSDEAFF
TGTGCCAGCAGCCCAACACCGCTCAGTGATGAAGCTTTCTTT
>-|TRBV5-1|few|TRBJ2-1
CASGRGPSSYNEQFF
TGCGCCAGCGGACGCGGGCCGAGCTCCTACAATGAGCAGTTCTTC
>TRBD1|TRBV27|-|TRBJ1-5
CATGTVSNQPQHF
TGTGCCACCGGGACAGTTAGCAATCAGCCCCAGCATTTT
>-|TRBV28|-|TRBJ1-1
CASRQQGKAEAFF
TGTGCCAGCAGACAACAGGGCAAGGCTGAAGCTTTCTTT
>TRBD1|TRBV7-3|-|TRBJ2-1
CASSPQGQGAREQFF
TGTGCCAGCAGTCCACAGGGACAGGGGGCCAGAGAGCAGTTCTTC
>-|TRBV13|few|TRBJ1-5
CASSLRAQPQHF
TGTGCCAGCAGCTTACGGGCCCAGCCCCAGCATTTT
>-|TRBV4-1|few|TRBJ1-1
CASSQEPASGETEAFF
TGCGCCAGCAGCCAAGAGCCCGCGTCAGGGGAGACTGAAGCTTTCTTT
>-|TRBV7-3|few|TRBJ2-6
CASSLFGSSSGANVLTF
TGTGCCAGCAGCTTATTTGGATCGAGCTCTGGGGCCAACGTCCTGACTTTC
>-|TRBV7-8|-|TRBJ2-1
CASSPRENEQFF
TGTGCCAGCAGCCCCCGTGAGAATGAGCAGTTCTTC
>-|TRBV30|many|TRBJ2-7
CAWTGWQRLSYEQYF
TGTGCCTGGACCGGATGGCAGAGACTCTCCTACGAGCAGTACTTC
>TRBD1|TRBV24-1|-|TRBJ1-6
CATMAGDSSPLHF
TGTGCCACCATGGCAGGGGACAGCTCACCCCTCCACTTT
>-|TRBV12-3/TRBV12-4|many|TRBJ2-5
CASSFRRWRGETQYF
TGTGCCAGCAGTTTCCGTCGGTGGAGAGGGGAGACCCAGTACTTC
>TRBD2|TRBV7-9|many|TRBJ2-1
CASRTGLAGGRGEQFF
TGTGCCAGCAGAACGGGACTAGCGGGGGGGCGCGGGGAGCAGTTCTTC
>-|TRBV7-8|once|TRBJ1-5
CASSLNEIQPQHF
TGTGCCAGCAGCTTAAACGAAATCCAGCCCCAGCATTTT
>-|TRBV7-2|few|TRBJ1-2
CASSPQYGYTF
TGTGCCAGCAGCCCCCAGTATGGCTACACCTTC
>TRBD2|TRBV18|-|TRBJ2-7
CASSPPYMSAKLAGAPPEQYF
TGTGCCAGCTCACCACCGTATATGTCAGCAAAACTAGCGGGGGCGCCACCCGAGCAGTACTTC